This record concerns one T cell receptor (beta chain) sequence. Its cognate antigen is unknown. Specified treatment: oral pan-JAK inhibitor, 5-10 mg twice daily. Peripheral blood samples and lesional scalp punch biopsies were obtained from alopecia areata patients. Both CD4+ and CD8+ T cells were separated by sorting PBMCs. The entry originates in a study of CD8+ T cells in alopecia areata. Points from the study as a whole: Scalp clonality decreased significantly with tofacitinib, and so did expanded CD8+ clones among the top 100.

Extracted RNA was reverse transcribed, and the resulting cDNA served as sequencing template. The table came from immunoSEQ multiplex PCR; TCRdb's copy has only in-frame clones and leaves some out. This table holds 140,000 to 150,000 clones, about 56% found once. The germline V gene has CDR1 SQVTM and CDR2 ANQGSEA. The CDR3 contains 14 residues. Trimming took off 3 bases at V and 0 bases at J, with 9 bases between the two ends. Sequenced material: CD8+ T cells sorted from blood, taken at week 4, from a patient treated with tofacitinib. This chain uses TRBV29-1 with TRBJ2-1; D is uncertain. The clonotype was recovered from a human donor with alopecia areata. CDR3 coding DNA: TGCAGCGTTGAGGGCGGCAGCTCCTACAATGAGCAGTTCTTC. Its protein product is CSVEGGSSYNEQFF.